Each of the 17 T cell receptor beta chains below was sequenced from the same sample in a study of blood T cells in healthy people across ages (dated by TCRdb to between 2015 and 2017). The receptor library was made with 5' RACE. Sequenced on an Illumina HiSeq 2500. A second PCR of about 6 to 11 cycles was performed with a sample-barcoded 5' primer and a J-beta primer mix. The raw public data were reprocessed by TCRdb itself: fastp quality trimming at Q25, MiXCR clonotype calling, in-frame beta chains only. Each CDR3 protein appears once, grouped with its most common genes and DNA. In this sample the table shows about 1 million distinct CDR3 sequences, around 43% of which occur a single time. The top ten clonotypes cover approximately 20% of the sample. Sequencing was carried out using blood. Every receptor here comes from a woman aged 55-70 years in good health.

The chain carries TRBV10-3 and TRBJ2-5, with 8 bases that match TRBD1. The J call may be wrong; the DNA end is better matched by TRBJ2-7. Germline V lookup: CDR1 ENHRY, CDR2 SYGVKD. The CDR3 contains 14 residues. The CDR3, as DNA: TGTGCCATCATGGAAGGGACAGGTGCCTACGAGCAGTACTTC. It codes for CAIMEGTGAYEQYF.

This clonotype was observed a few times. The V and J genes are TRBV12-3 or TRBV12-4 and TRBJ1-1, with D possibly matching TRBD1 (5 bases). Trimming stripped 7 bases from V and 1 base from J, with 10 bases between. There are 13 residues in the CDR3. The CDR3 coding sequence is TGTGCCAGCATTCGGGACGAGAACACTGAAGCTTTCTTT. Protein: CASIRDENTEAFF.

The chain uses TRBV18 and TRBJ2-7, with TRBD1 identical over 8 bases. This CDR3 region has 15 residues. The J segment lost 4 bases and the V segment lost 1 base, leaving 6 bases of the junction unmatched. The germline CDR1 and CDR2 sequences are KGHSH and LQKENI. The CDR3 nucleotides read TGTGCCAGCTCACCACTGAGGACAGGGATATACGAGCAGTACTTC. This gives the protein CASSPLRTGIYEQYF.

This clonotype has more than one count but fewer than ten. The chain combines TRBV20-1 with TRBJ2-5, with D perhaps TRBD2 (6 bases). V was pared by 7 bases and J by 5 bases, with 20 bases between. The CDR3 contains 14 residues. Germline lookup yields CDR1 DFQATT and CDR2 SNEGSKA (reference sequence). The CDR3 reads CSVRRGDPSETQYF. The CDR3 DNA reads as TGCAGTGTTAGGAGGGGCGACCCCTCGGAGACCCAGTACTTC.

This chain links TRBV11-1 with TRBJ2-1; 7 nucleotides match TRBD1. V lost 5 bases to trimming and J lost 5 bases; unmatched junction nucleotides: 6. The CDR3 length is 14 residues. CDR1 is SGHAT and CDR2 is FQDESV in the germline V gene (reference sequence). This chain's CDR3 is CASSQGVPDNEQFF. The CDR3 DNA sequence: TGTGCCAGCAGCCAGGGGGTACCGGACAATGAGCAGTTCTTC. The whole variable domain, remainder taken from reference TRBV11-1 and TRBJ2-1, is EAEVAQSPRYKITEKSQAVAFWCDPISGHATLYWYRQILGQGPELLVQFQDESVVDDSQLPKDRFSAERLKGVDSTLKIQPAELGDSAMYLCASSQGVPDNEQFFGPGTRLTVL.

This clonotype was detected ten times or more. The rearrangement joins TRBV27 to TRBJ2-4; D not resolved. Germline assignment: CDR1 MNHEY and CDR2 SMNVEV (reference sequence). CDR3 length: 15 residues. Trimming took off 4 bases at V and 2 bases at J, with 12 bases between the two ends. The CDR3 DNA is TGTGCCAGCAGTTCATCCGGGCCTCCCAAAAACATTCAGTACTTC. Protein: CASSSSGPPKNIQYF.

The table lists this clonotype with a few counts. The chain carries TRBV11-1 and TRBJ2-3; either TRBD1 or TRBD2 may fit D (5 bases each). V lost 5 bases and J lost 2, with 11 bases in between. The CDR3 is 14 residues long. From germline, CDR1 is SGHAT and CDR2 FQDESV (reference sequence). CDR3 loop: CASSRDRNTDTQYF. The CDR3 DNA is TGTGCCAGCAGCCGGGACCGAAACACAGATACGCAGTATTTT.

The V gene is TRBV7-6, the J gene TRBJ2-5; TRBD2 agrees at 7 bases. The end of the DNA fits TRBJ2-7 better, so the J call may be wrong. The V gene's germline CDR1 is SGHVS and CDR2 FNYEAQ. The CDR3 sequence is 14 residues long. CDR3 in amino acids: CASSLTLSGGEQYF. Written as DNA, the CDR3 is TGTGCCAGCAGCTTAACTTTATCGGGGGGCGAGCAGTACTTC.

This clonotype occurred a few times. The chain has TRBV7-9 and TRBJ2-7; D gene ambiguous. The CDR3 is made up of 14 amino acids. Germline loops: CDR1 SEHNR, CDR2 FQNEAQ (reference sequence). V was clipped by 5 bases and J by 0 bases, with 11 bases between them. This chain's CDR3 is CASSGELDSYEQYF. The CDR3 region has the DNA TGTGCCAGCAGCGGAGAGTTGGACTCCTACGAGCAGTACTTC.

V gene TRBV7-8 combines with J gene TRBJ2-1; TRBD1 is a possible D gene (6 bases). The germline V and J ends were trimmed by 1 base and 5 bases, with 18 bases remaining between them. The CDR3 runs to 17 residues. In germline, CDR1 is SGHVS, CDR2 FQNEAQ. CDR3: CASSLVGAGVLNNEQFF. Written as DNA, the CDR3 is TGTGCCAGCAGCTTAGTGGGGGCAGGGGTCTTAAACAATGAGCAGTTCTTC.

This clonotype was counted many times. This chain connects TRBV5-6 to TRBJ2-5; TRBD2 matches at 12 bases. CDR3 size: 16 residues. In germline, CDR1 is SGHDT, CDR2 YYEEEE. Germline trimming cut 4 bases from V and 7 bases from J; bases unmatched to any gene: 11. CDR3 nucleotides: TGTGCCAGCAGCGGAGGACTAGCGGGGACCGCCGGGACCCAGTACTTC. This codes for CASSGGLAGTAGTQYF.

The genes are TRBV20-1 and TRBJ2-7; 11 nucleotides line up with TRBD2. Trimming at V came to 2 bases and at J to 5 bases, leaving 11 bases not matched to a gene. From germline, CDR1 is DFQATT and CDR2 SNEGSKA (reference sequence). The CDR3 consists of 16 residues. The CDR3 loop reads CSARKNLAGGPHEQYF. DNA of the CDR3: TGCAGTGCTAGAAAGAATCTAGCGGGAGGCCCCCACGAGCAGTACTTC.

This sequence joins TRBV7-9 and TRBJ2-7; no firm D call. V lost 4 bases, J lost 3 bases, and 13 bases lay in between. Germline V lookup: CDR1 SEHNR, CDR2 FQNEAQ (reference sequence). The CDR3 is made up of 14 amino acids. The CDR3 region is CASSSQGPDYEQYF. The CDR3 region has the DNA TGTGCCAGCAGCTCCCAAGGACCCGACTACGAGCAGTACTTC. The full variable domain, in which reference TRBV7-9 and TRBJ2-7 provide the parts outside the CDR3, is DTGVSQNPRHKITKRGQNVTFRCDPISEHNRLYWYRQTLGQGPEFLTYFQNEAQLEKSRLLSDRFSAERPKGSFSTLEIQRTEQGDSAMYLCASSSQGPDYEQYFGPGTRLTVT.

The chain combines TRBV20-1 with TRBJ1-5, with D possibly TRBD1 on 6 matching bases. Germline V gives CDR1 DFQATT, CDR2 SNEGSKA (reference sequence). The V and J ends lost 5 bases and 3 bases respectively, with 14 bases between them. This CDR3 has 14 amino acids. This chain's CDR3 is CSAPEGGNNQPQHF. In DNA, the CDR3 is TGCAGTGCTCCTGAGGGGGGCAACAATCAGCCCCAGCATTTT.

Worth noting for this clonotype: A read error may explain this, as a much larger clone is one base away. The CDR3 sequence is CVSSDGGTDTQYF. The CDR3 DNA sequence: TGTGTCAGCAGCGACGGGGGCACAGATACGCAGTATTTT. V and J are TRBV7-3 and TRBJ2-3, with D perhaps matching TRBD2 (5 bases). Germline CDR1 is SGHTA and CDR2 is FQGTGA. This CDR3 spans 13 amino acids. Combining the CDR3 with reference TRBV7-3 and TRBJ2-3 gives the whole variable domain GAGVSQTPSNKVTEKGKYVELRCDPISGHTALYWYRQSLGQGPEFLIYFQGTGAADDSGLPNDRFFAVRPEGSVSTLKIQRTERGDSAVYLCVSSDGGTDTQYFGPGTRLTVL.

J is TRBJ1-1 and V is TRBV10-3; D perhaps matches TRBD1 (5 bases). Germline V lookup: CDR1 ENHRY, CDR2 SYGVKD. The CDR3 is made up of 12 amino acids. Trimming stripped 3 bases from V and 8 bases from J, with 10 bases between. CDR3 residues: CAISDLQGEAFF. The CDR3 bases are TGTGCCATCAGTGACCTCCAGGGCGAAGCTTTCTTT.

The chain employs TRBV28 and TRBJ1-2; possible D gene TRBD1, 5 bases. The germline gives CDR1 MDHEN, CDR2 SYDVKM. Trimming stripped 2 bases from V and 8 bases from J, with 12 bases between. This CDR3 is built from 13 residues. For the CDR3, the DNA is TGTGCCAGCAGTTTAGGGACGGCCGGCGGCTACACCTTC. It yields the protein CASSLGTAGGYTF.